This is a list of T cell receptor beta chains from one sample in a study of control samples from healthy donors and cancer patients. Generated by immunoSEQ multiplex PCR, the TCRdb table keeps only in-frame clones and is missing some. This table has about 140,000 clones, approximately 91% appearing once. Input material: blood. These receptor sequences come from a woman in her twenties or thirties in good health. Each CDR3 is given with its conserved first and last residue. Fields, in order: clone size, V gene, J gene, D gene, CDR3 protein, CDR3 DNA. A D gene is named only where the DNA matches it firmly. Expanded clones are given a class, and other clones once, few, many or no size at all.

size: few; V: TRBV30; J: TRBJ1-2; D: -; CDR3: CAWGTRDGYTF; DNA: TGTGCCTGGGGCACCCGGGATGGCTACACCTTC
size: once; V: TRBV5-6; J: TRBJ2-4; D: -; CDR3: CASLMWGAGNIQYF; DNA: TGTGCCAGCCTCATGTGGGGAGCAGGAAACATTCAGTACTTC
size: -; V: TRBV28; J: TRBJ1-1; D: -; CDR3: CAILSPTEAFF; DNA: TGTGCCATTTTGTCACCCACTGAAGCTTTCTTT
size: -; V: TRBV7-2; J: TRBJ2-5; D: TRBD2; CDR3: CASSPLAGGGETQYF; DNA: TGTGCCAGCAGCCCGCTAGCGGGAGGGGGAGAGACCCAGTACTTC
size: -; V: TRBV4-2; J: TRBJ2-1; D: -; CDR3: CASRSGAGLNEQFF; DNA: TGTGCCAGCAGGTCTGGGGCCGGACTCAATGAGCAGTTCTTC
size: -; V: TRBV5-1; J: TRBJ2-7; D: TRBD1; CDR3: CASSYTPGTGSYEQYF; DNA: TGCGCCAGCAGCTACACCCCCGGGACAGGTTCCTACGAGCAGTACTTC
size: -; V: TRBV4-1; J: TRBJ1-5; D: -; CDR3: CASSQDWQTDSNQPQHF; DNA: TGCGCCAGCAGCCAAGATTGGCAGACCGATAGCAATCAGCCCCAGCATTTT
size: few; V: TRBV5-5; J: TRBJ1-1; D: -; CDR3: CASSLLANTEAFF; DNA: TGTGCCAGCAGCTTGTTGGCGAACACTGAAGCTTTCTTT
size: -; V: TRBV2; J: TRBJ1-2; D: TRBD1; CDR3: CASARDREGYTF; DNA: TGTGCCAGTGCCCGGGACAGGGAAGGCTACACCTTC
size: -; V: TRBV15; J: TRBJ2-2; D: -; CDR3: CATSSDPNTGELFF; DNA: TGTGCCACCAGTTCAGACCCAAACACCGGGGAGCTGTTTTTT
size: -; V: TRBV12-3/TRBV12-4; J: TRBJ1-1; D: -; CDR3: CASSFATEAFF; DNA: TGTGCCAGCAGTTTTGCCACTGAAGCTTTCTTT
size: -; V: TRBV19; J: TRBJ2-1; D: TRBD2; CDR3: CASSIPLSGSAYNEQFF; DNA: TGTGCCAGTAGTATACCCCTTAGCGGGAGTGCCTACAATGAGCAGTTCTTC
size: -; V: TRBV2; J: TRBJ1-1; D: -; CDR3: CASSEGPVLKAFF; DNA: TGTGCCAGCAGTGAAGGGCCAGTGCTCAAGGCTTTCTTT
size: -; V: TRBV7-9; J: TRBJ2-1; D: -; CDR3: CASSLKCIGNEQFF; DNA: TGTGCCAGCAGCTTAAAATGCATAGGGAATGAGCAGTTCTTC
size: once; V: TRBV13; J: TRBJ1-3; D: -; CDR3: CASSLNRNGNTIYF; DNA: TGTGCCAGCAGCTTGAACAGGAATGGAAACACCATATATTTT
size: -; V: TRBV28; J: TRBJ2-7; D: TRBD1; CDR3: CASSLYRTGNHYEQYF; DNA: TGTGCCAGCAGTTTATACCGGACAGGGAATCACTACGAGCAGTACTTC